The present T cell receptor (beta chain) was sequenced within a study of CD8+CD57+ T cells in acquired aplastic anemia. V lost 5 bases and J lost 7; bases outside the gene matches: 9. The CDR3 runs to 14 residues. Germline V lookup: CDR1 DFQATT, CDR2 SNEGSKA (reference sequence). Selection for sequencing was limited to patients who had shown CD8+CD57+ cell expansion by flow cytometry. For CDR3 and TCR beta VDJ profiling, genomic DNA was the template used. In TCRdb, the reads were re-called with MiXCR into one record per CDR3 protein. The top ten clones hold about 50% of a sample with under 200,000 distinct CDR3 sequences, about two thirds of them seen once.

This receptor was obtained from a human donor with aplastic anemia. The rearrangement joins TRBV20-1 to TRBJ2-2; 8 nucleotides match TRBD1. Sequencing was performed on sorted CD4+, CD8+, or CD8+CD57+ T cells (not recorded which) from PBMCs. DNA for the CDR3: TGCAGTGCTCGGGGGCAGGGGGCCTTCGGGGAGCTGTTTTTT. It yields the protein CSARGQGAFGELFF.